Following are 13 T cell receptor beta chains from one sample sequenced in a study of naive and memory T cell subsets. Amplification of ligated cDNA took four PCR rounds with SP2 and nested alpha and beta constant primers. Via MiXCR, TCRdb re-called the 5' RACE reads, giving one row per CDR3 protein. In the table there are about 62,000 distinct CDR3 sequences, 6.5% to 9% of which are singletons. The library had UMIs added by 3' ligation of an oligonucleotide to TCR cDNA. These receptors were collected from a female donor in good health.

The rearrangement links TRBV29-1 to TRBJ2-3; perhaps D is TRBD1 or TRBD2 (5 bases each). V was clipped by 8 bases and J by 0 bases, with 12 bases between them. This CDR3 is built from 13 residues. Germline lookup yields CDR1 SQVTM and CDR2 ANQGSEA. For the CDR3, the DNA is TGCAGCCGCAGGGACGGGAGCACAGATACGCAGTATTTT. Translation gives CSRRDGSTDTQYF.

The gene calls are TRBV15 and TRBJ2-2; the D gene is possibly TRBD2 (5 bases). V was pared by 0 bases and J by 4 bases, with 12 bases between. The CDR3 covers 16 residues. Germline V lookup: CDR1 LNHNV, CDR2 YYDKDF (reference sequence). CDR3 nucleotide sequence: TGTGCCACCAGCAGAGAGGGAGTTTCGGGCACCGGGGAGCTGTTTTTT. This encodes CATSREGVSGTGELFF.

This chain joins TRBV6-2 or TRBV6-3 and TRBJ2-7; D is unresolved. The ends were cut back, 2 bases at V and 7 bases at J, with 6 bases in the middle. CDR3 length: 11 amino acids. Germline V gene lookup returns CDR1 MNHEY and CDR2 SVGEGT. The CDR3 region is CASSYGWEQYF. CDR3 bases: TGTGCCAGCAGTTACGGCTGGGAGCAGTACTTC.

In this sample, this clonotype turned up many times. The chain carries TRBV28 and TRBJ2-7, with D possibly being TRBD1 (6 bases). Germline V gives CDR1 MDHEN, CDR2 SYDVKM. This CDR3 is 14 amino acids long. V lost 6 bases and J 3 bases, leaving 15 bases between the germline ends. CDR3 protein: CASSQLRTVYEQYF. The CDR3, as DNA: TGTGCCAGCAGCCAGTTAAGGACAGTCTACGAGCAGTACTTC.

This clonotype was recorded many times. This chain links TRBV6-5 with TRBJ1-2; 7 positions agree with TRBD1. This CDR3 contains 13 residues. Germline trimming cut 9 bases from V and 4 bases from J; bases unmatched to any gene: 8. Germline V gene lookup returns CDR1 MNHEY and CDR2 SVGAGI. This CDR3 is CASRQGLRYGYTF. The DNA of the CDR3 is TGTGCCAGTCGACAGGGACTACGCTATGGCTACACCTTC.

Turning to this clonotype: A much larger clone sits a single nucleotide away, making a read error possible. The chain joins TRBV6-1 to TRBJ1-6; D not certain. The CDR3 spans 15 residues. CDR1 and CDR2 from the germline V gene are MNHNS and SASEGT. CDR3 in amino acids: CASEAAPVFNSPLNF. Written as DNA, the CDR3 is TGTGCCAGCGAGGCAGCGCCAGTCTTTAATTCACCCCTCAACTTT.

The rearrangement links TRBV12-3 or TRBV12-4 to TRBJ2-7, with 9 bases that match TRBD1. V was clipped by 5 bases and J by 2 bases; unmatched bases: 4. There are 14 residues in the CDR3. CDR3 sequence (DNA): TGTGCCAGCAGTCCCCGACAGGGGGCCTACGAGCAGTACTTC. This translates into CASSPRQGAYEQYF.

This rearrangement joins TRBV7-8 to TRBJ2-1, with D perhaps matching TRBD1 (5 bases). Per the germline V gene, CDR1 is SGHVS and CDR2 is FQNEAQ. The CDR3 contains 17 residues. The germline V and J ends were trimmed by 1 base and 0 bases, with 13 bases remaining between them. CDR3 sequence reads: CASSLGRGRSSYNEQFF. CDR3 DNA: TGTGCCAGCAGCTTAGGAAGGGGAAGAAGCTCCTACAATGAGCAGTTCTTC. Full variable domain (rest looked up from reference TRBV7-8 and TRBJ2-1): GAGVSQSPRYKVAKRGQDVALRCDPISGHVSLFWYQQALGQGPEFLTYFQNEAQLDKSGLPSDRFFAERPEGSVSTLKIQRTQQEDSAVYLCASSLGRGRSSYNEQFFGPGTRLTVL.

This clonotype has just a few counts. The chain uses TRBV6-2 or TRBV6-3 and TRBJ1-1; maybe TRBD1 (5 bases). V was pared by 11 bases and J by 1 base, with 14 bases between. Per germline, CDR1 MNHEY and CDR2 SVGEGT. The CDR3 length is 13 residues. CDR3 protein: CAGRQQGNTEAFF. For the CDR3, the DNA is TGTGCCGGCCGACAGCAGGGGAACACTGAAGCTTTCTTT.

This clonotype was counted at least ten times. The genes are TRBV4-2 and TRBJ2-7; the D is unclear. Between the trimmed V and J ends, which lost 5 bases and 5 bases, there was a span of 13 bases. This CDR3 is 13 amino acids long. CDR1 and CDR2 (germline): LGHNA, YNFKEQ. DNA for the CDR3: TGTGCCAGCAGCTCTCCCAGGAGCCACGAGCAGTACTTC. Translating it yields CASSSPRSHEQYF.

The chain has TRBV10-3 and TRBJ2-3; either TRBD1 or TRBD2 may fit D (6 bases each). The V gene's germline CDR1 is ENHRY and CDR2 SYGVKD. CDR3 length: 16 residues. Trimming stripped 0 bases from V and 1 base from J, with 11 bases between. Written as DNA, the CDR3 is TGTGCCATCAGTGAGTCGCACGGGGGCGGCACAGATACGCAGTATTTT. Encoded protein: CAISESHGGGTDTQYF.

The table lists this clonotype with many counts. The chain uses TRBV27 and TRBJ2-2; a possible D gene is TRBD1 (6 bases). Deletions cut 1 base from V and 1 base from J, with 13 bases between. The CDR3 sequence is 17 residues long. CDR1 and CDR2 (germline): MNHEY, SMNVEV (reference sequence). CDR3 coding DNA: TGTGCCAGCAGTTTATGGGGCAGGGGTCGGAACACCGGGGAGCTGTTTTTT. Protein sequence: CASSLWGRGRNTGELFF.

This chain joins TRBV7-9 and TRBJ2-7, with a tentative D call TRBD2 (5 bases). The V gene lost 5 bases and the J gene lost 2 bases, with 16 bases spanning the gap. The CDR3 length is 15 residues. Germline V gives CDR1 SEHNR, CDR2 FQNEAQ (reference sequence). The CDR3 spells CASSRTGMAAYEQYF. The CDR3 DNA is TGTGCCAGCAGCCGGACTGGTATGGCCGCCTACGAGCAGTACTTC.